This T cell receptor (beta chain) came from a study of cytomegalovirus exposure and HLA in healthy donors (dated by TCRdb to about 2017). The study in broad terms: An earlier analysis of several hundred of the donors reported under 300 Gb of sequence data and about 120 million unique TCR beta sequences obtained from around 170 million T cells. An early release covering just under 650 HLA-typed donors comprised around 300 gigabases of sequencing data and roughly 86 million unique TCR sequences. Of the roughly 410 genotyped donors, 65% to 90% were placed in the genetic ancestry cluster associated with self-reported Caucasian donors. The study aimed to test whether cataloging public T cell receptors could reveal signatures of past pathogen exposure. Using immunosequencing, the study profiled T cell repertoires from fewer than 850 subjects and related those repertoires to cytomegalovirus serostatus. Along with the roughly 670-subject first cohort, a separate validation cohort of over a hundred different subjects was used. High-throughput TCR immunosequencing, statistical association of individual TCRs with disease status, and machine learning were combined to predict cytomegalovirus infection status. A later analysis re-examined previously published TCR beta repertoires from 600 to 700 donors and added high-resolution HLA genotyping to investigate patterns of TCR occurrence. In the later analysis, no new phenotypic data were used to find candidate immune exposures; instead, reliance was placed on TCR beta sequences and their occurrence across donors. In an earlier analysis of several hundred of the donors, high-throughput TCR beta sequencing was used to judge whether each TCR beta V gene segment behaved as functional or pseudogenic. Donor age, sex, ethnicity and CMV serostatus were compiled together with the repertoire data. A later genetic analysis took genome-wide SNP genotypes for about three fifths of the 666 donors and used that subset as a discovery cohort. All discovery cohort repertoires had been generated on a single sequencing platform. Class I and class II HLA loci were covered by the typing at four-digit resolution. The number of donors typed differed by locus, with 629-630 for A, B, C, DRB1 and DQB1, 522 for DQA1, 600 to 610 for DPA1, and around 430 for DPB1. Because of strong linkage in the cohort, roughly 5 DR-DQ haplotypes were treated as single units for association and clustering. Across roughly 420 genotyped donors of the cohort, an average of approximately 240,000 unique TCR beta nucleotide sequences per donor were sequenced, and roughly a sixth of those sequences were non-productive. Overall study results and their limits: Compared with the 666-donor mean, donors in an Asian-associated ancestry cluster had fewer N-insertions in productive TCRs, according to a later genetic analysis. Linkage disequilibrium might explain the correlated functional status among segregating V segments, but an unknown experimental factor could not be ruled out. In vitro tests confirmed that a few of the cytomegalovirus-associated TCR beta chains recognize cytomegalovirus antigens. A later analysis reported that several top co-occurrence clusters appeared linked to parvovirus B19, influenza, CMV and Epstein-Barr virus. In a later analysis, more than 15,000 TCR beta sequences were associated with specific HLA alleles at a false discovery rate of 0.05. Sequencing depth was assumed to be roughly uniform across donors in the presence/absence analyses, though that assumption may not hold. The 87-base-pair reads could not distinguish some IMGT-functional V segments, including TRBV6-2 and TRBV6-3, so those segments were excluded. In an earlier analysis of approximately 590 of the donors, most TCR beta V segments were observed in productive rearrangements about 87% or about 30% of the time, broadly matching IMGT annotations. Most CMV-associated TCR beta chains appeared to be HLA-restricted in a later analysis, and the HLA associations seemed to be driven largely by CMV exposure. Assigning TCR associations to individual alleles was difficult when HLA alleles, especially DR and DQ, strongly co-occurred. In a later analysis, the rate of TCR association differed among HLA loci, with DRB1 alleles having the most associated TCRs and HLA-C alleles having the fewest. The study listed approximately 160 TCR beta chains as associated with cytomegalovirus. According to the authors, the approach could potentially be generalized to other disease states and immunological phenotypes. The cohort was sequenced for TCR beta chains only, and without alpha or paired-chain data the features that could be detected were limited. The earlier analysis of about 600 of the donors excluded fewer than 20 rarely observed V segments, including chromosome 9 orphons, because counts were too low. In a later genetic analysis, a missense DCLRE1C variant was associated with V-gene and J-gene trimming of TCR beta chains, and the association was replicated in an independent cohort. A cluster of highly shared sequence variants was judged likely to be a technical artifact of the sequencing pipeline. The classifier was reported to diagnose cytomegalovirus status with high specificity and sensitivity in both the original cohort and the validation cohort. In a later analysis, HLA-associated TCR beta chains were found to be more clonally expanded and to have lower generation probabilities than equally common non-associated chains. For the cohort, immune exposure information was limited to CMV serostatus. Across donors, most TCR sequences were observed very rarely, whereas some public TCRs were present in many individuals. A further reported finding was that TCR beta sequences accurately predicted the HLA-A and HLA-B alleles for most subjects in the first cohort. Because HLA typing was unavailable for some donors at each locus, only the typed subset was used in association tests.

In total, approximately 700 healthy bone marrow donors made up the cohort. All cohort members were sampled while nominally healthy, although unrecorded immune exposures were likely present. The donor tested CMV seronegative and was one of the 352 seronegative cohort members. A peripheral blood sample was provided by each donor, and peripheral blood mononuclear cells were used for TCR beta sequencing. Genomic DNA extraction from the blood cell samples was performed with the Qiagen DNeasy Blood Extraction Kit. Concerning this clone: Its antigen is unknown. No base quality information exists; no much larger clone differs at one position.

The junction shows trimming of 4 bases on V and 0 bases on J, plus 8 bases between the germline ends. The germline V gene (reference sequence) provides CDR1 SGHNT and CDR2 YYREEE. CDR3 length: 13 amino acids, cysteine to phenylalanine. Only CDR3 DNA is held: 39 bases, read in frame from base 1. Receptors were amplified or captured by the immunoSEQ multiplex PCR assay. For the multiplex PCR, a mixture combining 60 forward primers for TCR Vbeta segments and 13 reverse primers for TCR Jbeta segments was used. Amplification of the CDR3 region of rearranged TCR beta genes was performed with a multiplex PCR assay on genomic DNA. The Illumina HiSeq System was used to sequence the amplified TCR beta libraries as 87-base-pair reads. Under the source paper's analysis protocol: A later analysis counted about 76 million unique TCR beta chains across the roughly 700 repertoires, and 10 million to 12 million of these chains were shared by at least two donors. To remove PCR and sequencing errors, raw reads were error-corrected and collapsed into unique sequences using a nearest-neighbor algorithm that merged closely related sequences. To assign V, D and J gene segments, CDR3 sequences were aligned to IMGT reference sequences. For a sequence to be retained, a match of at least six nucleotides to both a V gene segment and a J gene segment was required. A rearrangement counted as productive if the CDR3 had no stop codons and remained in frame with V and J, and every other rearrangement counted as non-productive. Following IMGT convention, CDR3 was defined as the stretch from the second conserved V-encoded cysteine to the conserved J-encoded phenylalanine. The earlier analysis of 500 to 750 of the donors excluded any sequence lacking an unambiguous match to a single V gene segment. An earlier analysis of 500 to 600 of the donors classified V segments as functional when productive rearrangements were above 56.7% and as segregating when the standard deviation between donors was above 5%. A statistical classification framework was developed to diagnose cytomegalovirus status using the catalog of TCR beta chain sequences. In a later analysis, TCR nucleotide sequences were compared against IMGT/GENE-DB human TR gene sequences so that V and J genes could be assigned. A later analysis assigned CDR3 sequences and most-parsimonious VDJ recombination scenarios with the TCRdist pipeline. A later analysis defined each TCR beta chain by its CDR3 amino acid sequence plus V-gene family, and excluded reads lacking a unique V-gene family. In a later analysis, 450 to 600 highly shared, low-generation-probability nucleotide sequences were removed to address suspected cross-contamination and a sequencing artifact. A later analysis calculated a clonal expansion index for each public chain from normalized within-repertoire ranks of inferred template counts. Generation probabilities in a later analysis came from a VDJ recombination model fitted to out-of-frame rearrangements, and those results were checked against IGoR. In a later analysis, TCR-TCR, TCR-HLA and TCR-CMV co-occurrence was scored with hypergeometric tests, and a repertoire-size bias correction was applied to TCR pairs. A later analysis estimated false discovery rates by permuting HLA or CMV assignments 20 times. In a later analysis, co-occurring TCRs were grouped using DBSCAN, with TCRdist sequence similarity added in when clustering inside HLA-allele-positive subsets. Repertoires with fewer than 30,000 or more than 120,000 public chains were left out of co-occurrence clustering, as were about 5 repertoires with anomalous nucleotide sharing. The table comes from immuneACCESS by way of TCRdb, which keeps in-frame sequences with V and J called. Part of the clones is missing from these tables; in studies checked, under half for an unresolved V gene and the rest for unknown reasons. The DNA was the basis for D and trimming; V, J and clone size are from that table. Present in this sample are about 210,000 clones, 70% to 90% of which were seen just once. Clones ranked in the top ten supply 0.2% to 0.25% of the sample.

What was sequenced was PBMCs. This clonotype originated in a girl under 10 years old in good health and CMV-seronegative. The chain is made from TRBV5-4 and TRBJ2-7, with no confident D gene call. The nucleotide sequence reads TGTGCCAGCAGCCTCCAGTCCTCCTACGAGCAGTACTTC. This codes for CASSLQSSYEQYF.